Listed below are T cell receptor beta chains from one sample, sequenced in a study of T cell responses to AZD1222 COVID-19 vaccine. Repertoires were generated with immunoSEQ multiplex PCR, while TCRdb's copy carries only in-frame clones and drops some. The sample comprises approximately 140,000 clones, about 93% of which are singletons, and about 1.9% rests with the top ten. The source was peripheral blood, collected on day 0 of AZD1222 vaccination. The receptors here all came from an adult in good health. Each CDR3 is given with its conserved first and last residue. Each record gives: CDR3 length, D gene, V gene, J gene, clone size, CDR3 protein, CDR3 DNA. D genes are given only for firm matches. A clone size is listed for some rows: how often the clone was seen (once, few, many), or a class if it is expanded.

length: 13
D: -
V: TRBV5-1
J: TRBJ2-7
size: -
CDR3: CASSWGEKGEQYF
DNA: TGCGCCAGCAGCTGGGGAGAGAAGGGGGAGCAGTACTTC

length: 16
D: -
V: TRBV5-6
J: TRBJ2-3
size: -
CDR3: CASSWGRGQSTDTQYF
DNA: TGTGCCAGCAGTTGGGGGAGAGGGCAGTCCACAGATACGCAGTATTTT

length: 14
D: -
V: TRBV9
J: TRBJ1-5
size: -
CDR3: CASSVGGSNQPQHF
DNA: TGTGCCAGCAGCGTAGGCGGGAGCAATCAGCCCCAGCATTTT

length: 14
D: TRBD1
V: TRBV18
J: TRBJ1-1
size: once
CDR3: CASSLRQGNTEAFF
DNA: TGTGCCAGCTCACTTAGACAGGGGAACACTGAAGCTTTCTTT

length: 15
D: TRBD1
V: TRBV9
J: TRBJ2-7
size: -
CDR3: CASSYFGTGGDEQYF
DNA: TGTGCCAGCAGCTACTTTGGGACAGGGGGCGACGAGCAGTACTTC

length: 15
D: TRBD1
V: TRBV4-1
J: TRBJ1-1
size: -
CDR3: CASSSSGQALQGAFF
DNA: TGCGCCAGCAGCTCCTCGGGACAGGCTCTCCAGGGAGCTTTCTTT

length: 15
D: TRBD1
V: TRBV5-4
J: TRBJ1-2
size: -
CDR3: CASSAGTGDYYGYTF
DNA: TGTGCCAGCAGCGCCGGGACAGGGGACTACTATGGCTACACCTTC

length: 15
D: -
V: TRBV18
J: TRBJ1-2
size: -
CDR3: CASSPATWRVEGYTF
DNA: TGTGCCAGCTCACCTGCCACGTGGAGGGTAGAGGGCTACACCTTC

length: 13
D: -
V: TRBV18
J: TRBJ1-6
size: -
CDR3: CASSQGLNSPLHF
DNA: TGTGCCAGCTCACAAGGGCTTAATTCACCCCTCCACTTT

length: 13
D: -
V: TRBV27
J: TRBJ1-1
size: -
CDR3: CASRGQGRTEAFF
DNA: TGTGCCAGCAGAGGGCAGGGGAGGACTGAAGCTTTCTTT

length: 15
D: TRBD1
V: TRBV14
J: TRBJ1-1
size: -
CDR3: CASSQTGGSWTEAFF
DNA: TGTGCCAGCAGCCAGACAGGGGGGTCCTGGACTGAAGCTTTCTTT

length: 15
D: TRBD1
V: TRBV4-1
J: TRBJ1-2
size: once
CDR3: CASSQIQGAGYGYTF
DNA: TGCGCCAGCAGCCAAATACAGGGGGCGGGCTATGGCTACACCTTC

length: 15
D: -
V: TRBV5-1
J: TRBJ2-3
size: -
CDR3: CASSLDGGYTDTQYF
DNA: TGCGCCAGCAGCTTGGATGGCGGGTACACAGATACGCAGTATTTT

length: 17
D: TRBD2
V: TRBV5-8
J: TRBJ2-2
size: -
CDR3: CASSLLGLAGGIGELFF
DNA: TGTGCCAGCAGCTTGCTTGGACTAGCGGGGGGTATCGGGGAGCTGTTTTTT

length: 15
D: TRBD2
V: TRBV28
J: TRBJ2-7
size: -
CDR3: CASRPLGTSAYEQYF
DNA: TGTGCCAGCAGACCACTTGGGACTAGCGCCTACGAGCAGTACTTC

length: 13
D: -
V: TRBV10-3
J: TRBJ2-5
size: -
CDR3: CATGGRLVETQYF
DNA: TGTGCCACCGGTGGACGGTTGGTCGAGACCCAGTACTTC

length: 15
D: -
V: TRBV5-5
J: TRBJ1-6
size: few
CDR3: CASSLGAGQNSPLHF
DNA: TGTGCCAGCAGCTTGGGGGCCGGACAGAATTCACCCCTCCACTTT

length: 15
D: -
V: TRBV7-9
J: TRBJ1-1
size: -
CDR3: CASSTTRGSGTEAFF
DNA: TGTGCCAGCAGCACCACCAGGGGTTCGGGCACTGAAGCTTTCTTT

length: 12
D: -
V: TRBV30
J: TRBJ2-7
size: -
CDR3: CAWMGRSYEQYF
DNA: TGTGCCTGGATGGGCAGATCCTACGAGCAGTACTTC

length: 15
D: TRBD1
V: TRBV7-3
J: TRBJ1-6
size: -
CDR3: CASSAGQSGNSPLHF
DNA: TGTGCCAGCAGCGCGGGACAGAGCGGAAATTCACCCCTCCACTTT

length: 15
D: TRBD1
V: TRBV7-9
J: TRBJ1-2
size: -
CDR3: CASSWGQGRFGGYTF
DNA: TGTGCCAGCAGCTGGGGACAGGGGAGGTTCGGTGGCTACACCTTC

length: 15
D: -
V: TRBV4-1
J: TRBJ1-1
size: -
CDR3: CASSHDRSMNTEAFF
DNA: TGCGCCAGCAGCCATGACAGGTCTATGAACACTGAAGCTTTCTTT

length: 19
D: -
V: TRBV23-1
J: TRBJ2-5
size: -
CDR3: CASSQWWTNGTLNQETQYF
DNA: TGCGCCAGCAGTCAATGGTGGACCAACGGGACACTCAACCAAGAGACCCAGTACTTC

length: 16
D: TRBD1
V: TRBV7-3
J: TRBJ1-1
size: -
CDR3: CASSFGDRGQRTEAFF
DNA: TGTGCCAGCAGCTTTGGGGACAGGGGGCAGCGGACTGAAGCTTTCTTT